One sample yielded the 20 T cell receptor beta chains listed below, sequenced in a study of T cell repertoires in cytomegalovirus infection. TCRdb redid the calling of the reads with MiXCR, one entry per CDR3 protein. The sample yields 900,000 to 950,000 distinct CDR3 sequences, roughly 31% seen once. Their antigens are not known. The sample consisted of cultured CD8+ T cells from PBMCs, taken from culture after CMV antigen stimulation. All receptors come from a human donor in good health (CMV status not recorded). Some clones in this sample may be carry-over from other donors' samples.

This clonotype was picked up a small number of times. V gene TRBV27 combines with J gene TRBJ1-2, with D maybe TRBD1 (6 bases). This CDR3 is built from 15 residues. Germline V lookup: CDR1 MNHEY, CDR2 SMNVEV (reference sequence). V shed 4 bases and J shed 6 bases, with 18 bases lying between them. The CDR3 DNA reads as TGTGCCAGCAGTTGGGGGGGGCAACTTAGTGATGGCTACACCTTC. Amino acid sequence: CASSWGGQLSDGYTF.

This chain connects TRBV28 to TRBJ1-5; D gene unclear. V was clipped by 6 bases and J by 2 bases, with 20 bases between them. The CDR3 length is 17 residues. Germline V gene sequence: CDR1 MDHEN, CDR2 SYDVKM. Written as DNA, the CDR3 is TGTGCCAGCAGCGGGAGGGCCCCCTATCTGGGCAATCAGCCCCAGCATTTT. Protein product: CASSGRAPYLGNQPQHF.

This clonotype has just a few counts. The chain uses TRBV18 and TRBJ2-7, with no clear D. This CDR3 spans 14 amino acids. CDR1 and CDR2 from the germline V gene are KGHSH and LQKENI. Trimming left V 0 bases short and J 6 bases short, with 12 bases between. This CDR3 is CASSPPIDPAEQYF. CDR3 in DNA: TGTGCCAGCTCACCACCGATAGATCCTGCCGAGCAGTACTTC.

Points on this clonotype: Mismatch with germline at one junction end may stem from a read error. This chain's CDR3 is CAGSVAQGRYGYTF. The CDR3, as DNA: TGTGCCGGCAGCGTAGCTCAGGGCCGCTATGGCTACACCTTC. The rearrangement links TRBV9 to TRBJ1-2; tentative D call: TRBD1 (5 bases). The V gene's germline CDR1 is SGDLS and CDR2 YYNGEE. The CDR3 consists of 14 residues.

The rearrangement uses TRBV7-8 and TRBJ1-6; D possibly corresponds to TRBD1 (5 bases). The CDR3 runs to 18 residues. In germline, CDR1 is SGHVS, CDR2 FQNEAQ. The V end was cut by 4 bases, the J end by 7 bases, with 23 bases between. CDR3 region: CASSYSMGLTRSNSPLHF. The CDR3 DNA reads as TGTGCCAGCAGCTATTCCATGGGGCTGACACGGTCGAATTCACCCCTCCACTTT.

This clonotype was observed a handful of times. This chain joins TRBV12-3 or TRBV12-4 and TRBJ2-3; 8 bases fit TRBD2. The CDR3 loop spans 14 amino acids. The junction had 2 bases not matched to a gene; V was cut back by 0 bases and J by 6 bases. The CDR3 sequence is CASSLARGADTQYF. In nucleotides, the CDR3 is TGTGCCAGCAGTTTAGCGCGGGGGGCGGATACGCAGTATTTT.

Only a few counts were recorded for this clonotype. The chain recombines TRBV10-3 with TRBJ1-5; the D gene is possibly TRBD1 (6 bases). Germline V gene lookup returns CDR1 ENHRY and CDR2 SYGVKD. Between the trimmed V and J ends, which lost 6 bases and 5 bases, there was a span of 14 bases. CDR3 length: 14 residues. The CDR3 bases are TGTGCCATCAGCCGAGGTGGGGGCTATCAGCCCCAGCATTTT. It encodes CAISRGGGYQPQHF.

The sample holds one count of this clonotype. The rearrangement joins TRBV29-1 to TRBJ2-2; D might be TRBD1 (5 bases). V lost 3 bases to trimming and J lost 1 base, with 12 bases between them. The CDR3 runs 15 residues. CDR1 SQVTM and CDR2 ANQGSEA come from the germline V gene. The CDR3 loop is CSVERLTENTGELFF. CDR3 nucleotide sequence: TGCAGCGTTGAGCGGCTGACAGAGAACACCGGGGAGCTGTTTTTT.

In this sample, this clonotype turned up a few times. The CDR3 DNA is TGTGCCAGCAGTCAGGGGGCTGACCAGCCCCAGCATTTT. Its protein product is CASSQGADQPQHF. The rearrangement uses TRBV6-1 and TRBJ1-5; TRBD1 matches 8 bases. This CDR3 region has 13 residues. The J segment lost 7 bases and the V segment lost 5 bases, leaving 4 bases of the junction unmatched. From germline, CDR1 is MNHNS and CDR2 SASEGT.

This clonotype was counted between two and nine times. The chain is built from TRBV7-9 and TRBJ2-7; D may be TRBD1 (7 bases). Trimming took off 4 bases at V and 2 bases at J, with 18 bases between the two ends. This CDR3 comprises 16 residues. The germline gives CDR1 SEHNR, CDR2 FQNEAQ (reference sequence). The CDR3 is CASSSDRAGFPYEQYF. The DNA for the CDR3 is TGTGCCAGCAGCTCCGACAGGGCGGGGTTCCCCTACGAGCAGTACTTC.

The rearrangement uses TRBV12-3 or TRBV12-4 and TRBJ1-6, with TRBD1 identical over 7 bases. J lost 6 bases, V lost 7 bases, and 6 bases had no gene match. The CDR3 runs to 14 residues. In DNA, the CDR3 is TGTGCCAGCACCCCGACAGGGCCTAATTCACCCCTCCACTTT. Encoded protein: CASTPTGPNSPLHF.

The sample holds a few counts of this clonotype. CDR3 sequence: CASIYGPRGTEAFF. The DNA for the CDR3 is TGTGCCAGCATATACGGGCCGAGGGGCACTGAAGCTTTCTTT. The gene calls are TRBV6-2 or TRBV6-3 and TRBJ1-1; D may be TRBD1 (5 bases). Trimming cost V 7 bases and J 4 bases, with 16 bases left between them. CDR1 and CDR2 (germline): MNHEY, SVGEGT. The CDR3 spans 14 residues.

The DNA of the CDR3 is TGTGCCAGCAGCCCCGGGGACAGTACGTCGGCCCAGTACTTC. This codes for CASSPGDSTSAQYF. This sequence joins TRBV4-2 and TRBJ2-5; 7 nucleotides line up with TRBD1. V trimming: 4 bases; J trimming: 9 bases; junction bases outside the gene matches: 11. The CDR3 length is 14 residues. Germline V gives CDR1 LGHNA, CDR2 YNFKEQ.

This clonotype has only a few counts. The chain joins TRBV29-1 to TRBJ2-3; the D gene is possibly TRBD2 (5 bases). The CDR3 length is 14 residues. Germline lookup yields CDR1 SQVTM and CDR2 ANQGSEA. Trimming took 0 bases from V and 6 from J, leaving 13 bases between them. CDR3 nucleotides: TGCAGCGTTGAAGATTTTGAGGGAAGGGATACGCAGTATTTT. It yields the protein CSVEDFEGRDTQYF.

As for this clonotype: A clone one base away is much larger, so this may be a read error. The J gene is TRBJ2-2, the V gene TRBV7-6; weak D call: TRBD2 (6 bases). Germline values: CDR1 SGHVS, CDR2 FNYEAQ. CDR3 length: 15 amino acids. CDR3 region: CANSPGRRSNGELFF. The CDR3 region has the DNA TGTGCCAACAGCCCGGGGAGGCGGTCGAACGGGGAGCTGTTTTTT.

The chain uses TRBV12-3 or TRBV12-4 and TRBJ2-7; D is possibly TRBD1 (6 bases). V gave up 3 bases and J gave up 1 base, with 13 bases separating them. The CDR3 sequence is 15 residues long. The CDR3 sequence is CASSFSRGASYEQYF. Here the CDR3 DNA reads TGTGCCAGCAGTTTCTCCAGGGGAGCGTCCTACGAGCAGTACTTC.

This clonotype was counted between two and nine times. The chain links TRBV14 to TRBJ2-1; D gene uncertain. This CDR3 is built from 12 residues. Trimming removed 4 bases from V and 8 bases from J, with 9 bases in between. Germline CDR1 SGHDN, CDR2 FVKESK. The CDR3 protein is CASSPRWDEQFF. The DNA of the CDR3 is TGTGCCAGCAGCCCTCGGTGGGATGAGCAGTTCTTC.

The genes are TRBV7-9 and TRBJ1-4; 8 bases map to TRBD1. After removal of 5 bases from V and 2 bases from J, the junction contained 7 bases not matched to a gene. Germline loops: CDR1 SEHNR, CDR2 FQNEAQ (reference sequence). CDR3 length: 16 residues. The CDR3 is CASSPRTGQTNEKLFF. CDR3 DNA: TGTGCCAGCAGCCCCAGGACAGGGCAGACTAATGAAAAACTGTTTTTT.

This chain links TRBV4-1 with TRBJ1-1, with 9 bases identical to TRBD1. Per germline, CDR1 MGHRA and CDR2 YSYEKL. Trimming removed 2 bases from V and 1 base from J; junction bases left unmatched: 2. The CDR3 totals 15 residues. The CDR3 DNA reads TGCGCCAGCAGCCAAAAGGGACAGGGGAACACTGAAGCTTTCTTT. Translating it yields CASSQKGQGNTEAFF.

The chain joins TRBV6-1 to TRBJ2-1, with D tentatively TRBD2 (6 bases). The CDR3 runs 15 residues. Germline CDR1 MNHNS, CDR2 SASEGT. Trimming took 1 base from V and 4 from J, leaving 11 bases between them. The CDR3 bases are TGTGCCAGCAGTGAAGGTGCGGGACCTTACAATGAGCAGTTCTTC. This translates into CASSEGAGPYNEQFF.